Listed below are T cell receptor beta chains from one sample, sequenced in a study of shared clonotypes between healthy human individuals. Clones were sequenced by immunoSEQ multiplex PCR, and TCRdb holds only the in-frame ones, with some missing. This table holds 450,000 to 600,000 clones, about four fifths found once. Sequencing used PBMCs. These TCRs come from a woman aged 40 to 55 in good health. Some clones in this sample may be carry-over from other donors' samples. Each CDR3 is given without its conserved first and last residue. The D gene is left open where the match is weak.

V: TRBV19
D: NA
CDR3: ASSPRHIEAPQH

V: TRBV2
D: TRBD1
CDR3: ASRAGTGLEQY

V: TRBV27
D: NA
CDR3: ASSMTTPPNTGELF

V: TRBV19
D: NA
CDR3: ASSIPGADYGYT

V: TRBV7-9
D: NA
CDR3: ASSPGGGWGTDTQY

V: TRBV4-3
D: NA
CDR3: ASSQEPGLRSSYNEQF

V: TRBV29-1
D: TRBD2
CDR3: SVGGLAGAKETQY

V: TRBV7-2
D: TRBD2
CDR3: ASSETSGRGDTQY

V: TRBV6-5
D: NA
CDR3: ASSRRNTEAF

V: TRBV4-2
D: TRBD2
CDR3: ASSQGLAEMYEQY

V: TRBV6-1
D: NA
CDR3: ASSLPTGGAF